This TCR beta chain was captured by sequencing in a study of regulatory T cells in long-lasting Graves disease. Assembly of TCR beta libraries relied on iRepertoire HTBI primers together with Arm-PCR of CDR3 regions. MiXCR was run by TCRdb on the multiplex PCR reads, yielding one entry per CDR3 protein. The table has about 210,000 distinct CDR3 sequences, approximately 19% seen once. Time point in this sample: newly diagnosed GD, antithyroid drugs for less than 3 months. The TCR library was made from RNA extracted from PBMCs. Graves' disease diagnosis followed American Thyroid Association guidelines. These data were likewise used in another study, on T cells in Graves' hyperthyroidism and ophthalmopathy. As that study records: Clinicians diagnosed patients from clinical symptoms, serum thyroxine and TRAb, thyroid ultrasound and orbital computed tomography.

Sequenced material: peripheral blood mononuclear cells (PBMCs), taken at new diagnosis, from a patient treated with antithyroid drugs. This clonotype was sampled from a woman in her 30s with Graves disease.

The CDR3 nucleotides are TGTGCCAGCAGCTTCGGGCAGGGGATTTCCTACAATGAGCAGTTCTTC. Protein product: CASSFGQGISYNEQFF. The chain combines TRBV5-4 with TRBJ2-1; maybe TRBD1 (6 bases). Germline V lookup: CDR1 SGHNT, CDR2 YYREEE (reference sequence). The CDR3 consists of 16 residues. V lost 2 bases and J 1 base, leaving 13 bases between the germline ends.